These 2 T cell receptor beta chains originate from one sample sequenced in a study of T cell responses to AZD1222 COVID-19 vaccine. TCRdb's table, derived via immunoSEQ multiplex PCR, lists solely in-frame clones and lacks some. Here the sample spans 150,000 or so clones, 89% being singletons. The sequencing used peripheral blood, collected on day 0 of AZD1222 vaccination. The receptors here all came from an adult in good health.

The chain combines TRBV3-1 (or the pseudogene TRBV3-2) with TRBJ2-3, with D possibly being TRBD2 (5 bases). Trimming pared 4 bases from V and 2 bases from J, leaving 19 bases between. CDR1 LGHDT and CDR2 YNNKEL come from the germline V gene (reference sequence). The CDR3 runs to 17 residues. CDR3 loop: CASSPDRTSGATDTQYF. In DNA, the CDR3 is TGTGCCAGCAGCCCTGACCGAACGAGCGGAGCCACAGATACGCAGTATTTT.

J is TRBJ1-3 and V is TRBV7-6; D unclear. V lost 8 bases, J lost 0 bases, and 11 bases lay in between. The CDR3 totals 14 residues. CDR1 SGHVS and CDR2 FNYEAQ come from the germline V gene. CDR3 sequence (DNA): TGTGCCAGCGGACCCCATAACTCTGGAAACACCATATATTTT. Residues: CASGPHNSGNTIYF.